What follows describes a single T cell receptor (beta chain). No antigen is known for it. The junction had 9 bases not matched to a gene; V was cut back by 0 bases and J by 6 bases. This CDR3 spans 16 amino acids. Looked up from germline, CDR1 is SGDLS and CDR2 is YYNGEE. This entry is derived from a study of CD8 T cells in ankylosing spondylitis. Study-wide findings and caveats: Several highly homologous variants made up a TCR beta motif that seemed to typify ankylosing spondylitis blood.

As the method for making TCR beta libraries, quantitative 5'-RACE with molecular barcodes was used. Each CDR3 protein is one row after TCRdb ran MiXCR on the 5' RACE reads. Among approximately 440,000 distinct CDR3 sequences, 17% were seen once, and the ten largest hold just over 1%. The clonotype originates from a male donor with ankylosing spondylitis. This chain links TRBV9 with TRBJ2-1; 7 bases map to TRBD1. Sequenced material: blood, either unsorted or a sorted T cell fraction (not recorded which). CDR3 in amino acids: CASSVEGGLYSNEQFF. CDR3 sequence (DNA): TGTGCCAGCAGCGTAGAAGGGGGCCTTTATAGCAATGAGCAGTTCTTC.